What follows are 2 T cell receptor beta chains derived from one specimen sequenced in a study of response to subunit inactivated influenza vaccine. TCRdb reprocessed the RT-PCR reads via MiXCR and lists one record per CDR3 protein. The sample records 550,000 to 600,000 distinct CDR3 sequences, around 11% being singletons. Source: PBMCs from blood, taken on the day of vaccination. These receptors were collected from a man aged 45 to 65 who received an inactivated influenza vaccine.

This chain connects TRBV5-1 to TRBJ2-3, with 8 bases identical to TRBD2. The CDR3 is 15 residues long. V dropped 7 bases and J dropped 3; count of bases not matched to a gene: 10. Germline assignment: CDR1 SGHRS and CDR2 YFSETQ. The CDR3 loop reads CASRAGGAGTDTQYF. The CDR3 DNA sequence: TGCGCCAGCCGGGCCGGGGGGGCCGGGACAGATACGCAGTATTTT.

There are many counts of this clonotype. This chain uses TRBV5-1 with TRBJ2-7; D perhaps matches TRBD1 (5 bases). Looked up from germline, CDR1 is SGHRS and CDR2 is YFSETQ. This CDR3 comprises 14 residues. V was pared by 0 bases and J by 1 base, with 8 bases between. The CDR3 reads CASSLVGDSYEQYF. Written as DNA, the CDR3 is TGCGCCAGCAGCTTGGTAGGGGATTCCTACGAGCAGTACTTC.